This T cell receptor (beta chain) was documented in a study of blood T cells in healthy people across ages. V lost 4 bases to trimming and J lost 7 bases, with 16 bases between them. Per the germline V gene, CDR1 is LGHDT and CDR2 is YNNKEL (reference sequence). The CDR3 spans 15 residues. Broader study findings: With age, beta diversity per million T cells declined roughly linearly, significantly by roughly 40.

A sample-barcoded 5' primer and a J-beta primer mix were used in a second PCR of roughly 6 to 11 cycles. TCRdb used MiXCR to reprocess the 5' RACE reads, holding one entry per CDR3 protein. The top ten hold 20% to 25% of the sample, which has some 700,000 distinct CDR3 sequences, 40% to 45% seen once. As for this clonotype: What it binds is unknown.

There were healthy Caucasian individuals from Russia, aged roughly 6 to 90, serving as donors. The sequenced material came from blood. This sequence was found in a woman in her sixties or seventies in good health. The chain recombines TRBV3-1 with TRBJ1-4, with a possible D match to TRBD1 (5 bases). The CDR3 region has the DNA TGTGCCAGCAGCCTTTCGGGACGGGCCCCTGAAAAACTGTTTTTT. Translation gives CASSLSGRAPEKLFF.